What follows are 2 T cell receptor beta chains derived from one specimen sequenced in a study of neurological immune-mediated disorders. TCRdb called the 5' RACE reads again in MiXCR, with one record for every CDR3 protein. Here the sample spans around 40,000 distinct CDR3 sequences, 7% to 8.5% being singletons. The sample taken for sequencing was CD4+ T cells from blood. The receptors stem from a man aged 45-65 years in good health.

At least ten counts were recorded for this clonotype. V usage is TRBV28 and J usage is TRBJ2-1, with TRBD1 matching over 9 bases. The germline gives CDR1 MDHEN, CDR2 SYDVKM. V trimming: 7 bases; J trimming: 4 bases; junction bases outside the gene matches: 8. The CDR3 runs to 15 residues. CDR3 residues: CASTPGQGLYNEQFF. The CDR3 DNA follows: TGTGCCAGCACGCCTGGACAGGGGCTATACAATGAGCAGTTCTTC.

This clonotype was detected only a few times. The chain recombines TRBV5-1 with TRBJ2-5; D is tentatively TRBD1 or TRBD2 (7 bases each). Germline loops: CDR1 SGHRS, CDR2 YFSETQ. This CDR3 is 16 amino acids long. The V gene lost 4 bases and the J gene lost 4 bases, with 20 bases spanning the gap. The CDR3 coding sequence is TGCGCCAGCAGCCCCCAGGCGGCAGGGGGGGTAGAGACCCAGTACTTC. Its protein is CASSPQAAGGVETQYF.